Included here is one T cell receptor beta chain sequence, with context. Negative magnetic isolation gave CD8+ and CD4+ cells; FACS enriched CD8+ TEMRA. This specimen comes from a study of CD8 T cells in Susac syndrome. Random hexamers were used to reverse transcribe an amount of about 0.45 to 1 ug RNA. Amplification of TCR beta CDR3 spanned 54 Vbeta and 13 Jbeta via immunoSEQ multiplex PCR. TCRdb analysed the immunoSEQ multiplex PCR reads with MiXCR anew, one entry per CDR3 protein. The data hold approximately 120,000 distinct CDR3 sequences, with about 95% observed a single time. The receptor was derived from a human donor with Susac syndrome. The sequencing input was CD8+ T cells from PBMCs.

CDR3 in amino acids: CASSPASDNQPQHF. Here the CDR3 DNA reads TGTGCCAGCAGTCCCGCATCGGACAATCAGCCCCAGCATTTT. This chain connects TRBV27 to TRBJ1-5; D remains unclear. V shed 5 bases and J shed 3 bases, with 11 bases lying between them. Germline CDR1 MNHEY, CDR2 SMNVEV (reference sequence). This CDR3 comprises 14 residues.